This T cell receptor (beta chain) was identified during a study of siplizumab effects on memory and regulatory T cells. Study-wide points: Naive versus memory phenotype went unassigned for roughly 75-95% of proliferating CD4+ or CD8+ clones. Treatment with siplizumab left mappable alloreactive CD4+ clones averaging approximately 69% Treg-derived, compared with around 29% in controls.

The germline CDR1 and CDR2 sequences are SGHAT and FQDESV (reference sequence). The CDR3 spans 14 residues. The ends were cut back, 5 bases at V and 5 bases at J, with 15 bases in the middle. Only a few counts were recorded for this clone. The antigen is unknown. Per sample, some 93,000 TCR templates were assayed. Clones were sequenced by immunoSEQ multiplex PCR, and TCRdb holds only the in-frame ones, with some missing. The sample includes approximately 100,000 clones, approximately 90% of them seen just once. Sequenced: Tregs sorted from blood. The receptor's source is a human donor in good health. The chain combines TRBV11-1 with TRBJ1-1, with a weak D call TRBD1 (5 bases). CDR3 sequence reads: CASSPEGELTEAFF. The DNA for the CDR3 is TGTGCCAGCAGCCCGGAAGGGGAATTGACTGAAGCTTTCTTT.